This T cell receptor (beta chain) was captured in a study of cytomegalovirus exposure and HLA in healthy donors. In the study overall: Falling in the Caucasian-associated ancestry cluster were about 83% of some 400 genotyped donors. Study-wide results and caveats: In a later analysis, TCR beta V- and J-gene trimming showed a link to a missense DCLRE1C variant. In a later analysis, an Asian-associated ancestry cluster reportedly showed fewer N-insertions than the approximately 660-donor mean. From TCR beta sequences, most subjects' HLA-A and HLA-B alleles were reportedly predicted accurately.

Use of 60 Vbeta and 13 Jbeta primers characterized the PCR. The data were produced by immunoSEQ multiplex PCR, yet TCRdb's version contains in-frame clones alone and is incomplete. The sample shows roughly 150,000 clones, 78% of them seen only once. About this clone: Its antigen remains unknown.

V lost 6 bases, J lost 0 bases, and 14 bases lay in between. This CDR3 comprises 15 residues. CDR1 MNHEY and CDR2 SMNVEV come from the germline V gene (reference sequence). This chain connects TRBV27 to TRBJ2-5; D possibly corresponds to TRBD2 (5 bases). Sequencing used PBMCs. This sequence was found in a male donor in good health and CMV-seronegative. The CDR3: CASSLTEGYQETQYF. The DNA of the CDR3 is TGTGCCAGCAGCCTAACCGAGGGCTACCAAGAGACCCAGTACTTC.